The 29 T cell receptor beta chains below were found in one sample sequenced in a study of CD8+ T cells in alopecia areata. It was cDNA, reverse transcribed from extracted RNA, that served as the sequencing template. Clones were sequenced by immunoSEQ multiplex PCR, and TCRdb holds only the in-frame ones, with some missing. The repertoire holds roughly 120,000 clones, with roughly 50% as singletons. Indicated treatment: oral pan-JAK inhibitor, 5-10 mg twice daily. Material: CD8+ T cells sorted from blood, obtained at week 4, from a patient treated with tofacitinib. The source is a human donor with alopecia areata.

This clone was seen a few times. The chain couples TRBV29-1 to TRBJ2-2, with a weak D call TRBD2 (6 bases). In germline, CDR1 is SQVTM, CDR2 ANQGSEA. The CDR3 totals 15 residues. V shed 8 bases and J shed 0 bases, with 16 bases lying between them. CDR3 DNA sequence: TGCAGCTTCAGGGAGGCGGGACCGAACACCGGGGAGCTGTTTTTT. Protein product: CSFREAGPNTGELFF.

The chain employs TRBV7-9 and TRBJ2-5; D remains ambiguous. Germline CDR1 reads SEHNR; CDR2 reads FQNEAQ (reference sequence). The CDR3 length is 14 residues. V shed 3 bases and J shed 2 bases, with 10 bases lying between them. CDR3 sequence reads: CASSFRPTQETQYF. The CDR3 DNA reads TGTGCCAGCAGCTTCCGGCCGACACAAGAGACCCAGTACTTC.

The V call is TRBV15, the J call TRBJ1-5; 11 bases are a match to TRBD1. Germline assignment: CDR1 LNHNV and CDR2 YYDKDF (reference sequence). V lost 5 bases to trimming and J lost 4 bases; unmatched junction nucleotides: 4. The CDR3 is 15 amino acids. The chain's CDR3 is CATSGDRGRNQPQHF. CDR3 nucleotide sequence: TGTGCCACCAGCGGGGACAGGGGGAGGAATCAGCCCCAGCATTTT.

This clone was observed a few times. The chain combines TRBV29-1 with TRBJ2-5, with TRBD2 matching 11 bases. The CDR3 spans 13 residues. The ends lost 7 bases at V and 4 bases at J; junction bases unmatched: 5. Looked up from germline, CDR1 is SQVTM and CDR2 is ANQGSEA. CDR3 sequence (DNA): TGCAGCGGCACAGGACTAGCGGGAGAGACCCAGTACTTC. This sequence encodes CSGTGLAGETQYF.

The CDR3 region has the DNA TGTGCCAGCCTCTATTCCCCTAGTTGGCGTGAAGCTTTCTTT. It yields the protein CASLYSPSWREAFF. The chain employs TRBV9 and TRBJ1-1; D is ambiguous. CDR3 length equals 14 residues. The V end lost 7 bases, the J end lost 7 bases, and 20 bases lay between the germline ends. Germline CDR1 is SGDLS and CDR2 is YYNGEE.

CDR3 amino acids: CASSQCMDIKDEQYF. The CDR3, as DNA: TGCGCCAGCAGTCAATGTATGGACATAAAGGACGAGCAGTACTTC. The chain uses TRBV23-1 and TRBJ2-7; D may be TRBD1 (5 bases). TRBV23-1 is filed as an ORF, its function uncertain. The ends were cut back, 1 base at V and 5 bases at J, with 15 bases in the middle. This CDR3 contains 15 residues.

This clone was picked up one time. The rearrangement links TRBV2 to TRBJ1-2, with 9 bases identical to TRBD1. This CDR3 comprises 15 residues. Germline CDR1 is SNHLY and CDR2 is FYNNEI. V dropped 3 bases and J dropped 3; count of bases not matched to a gene: 5. The CDR3 DNA reads TGTGCCAGCAGTGACGCACGGACAGGGGACTATGGCTACACCTTC. This translates into CASSDARTGDYGYTF.

The V gene is TRBV7-9, the J gene TRBJ1-5; no clear D. This CDR3 has 12 residues. In germline, CDR1 is SEHNR, CDR2 FQNEAQ (reference sequence). V was clipped by 1 base and J by 10 bases, with 8 bases between them. The CDR3 is CASSLGSGPQHF. CDR3 nucleotide sequence: TGTGCCAGCAGCTTAGGATCTGGACCCCAGCATTTT.

This chain's CDR3 is CSVGPGLDQETQYF. The CDR3 coding sequence is TGCAGCGTTGGGCCGGGACTTGATCAAGAGACCCAGTACTTC. This chain links TRBV29-1 with TRBJ2-5; D is possibly TRBD2 (6 bases). The CDR3 totals 14 residues. Trimming shortened V by 4 bases and J by 2 bases, and 14 bases separated the two germline ends. Germline CDR1 and CDR2: SQVTM and ANQGSEA.

This clone has just a few counts. This may be a read error, as it is one base from a much larger clone. CDR3 nucleotides: TGCGCCAGCAGCTTGGGAGCAGGACAGGGGAAGGATGAGCAGTTCTTC. Its translation is CASSLGAGQGKDEQFF. J is TRBJ2-1 and V is TRBV5-1, with 9 positions matching TRBD1. This CDR3 region has 16 residues. V lost 0 bases, J lost 8 bases, and 9 bases stayed unmatched. The germline V gene encodes CDR1 SGHRS and CDR2 YFSETQ.

The CDR3 DNA follows: TGTGCCACCGGGACAGGCCCCTTCTCCTATAATTCACCCCTCCACTTT. Translating gives CATGTGPFSYNSPLHF. This sequence joins TRBV25-1 and TRBJ1-6; 8 bases agree with TRBD1. The CDR3 covers 16 residues. Germline V gene lookup returns CDR1 MGHDK and CDR2 SYGVNS. Trimming at V came to 10 bases and at J to 0 bases, leaving 8 bases not matched to a gene.

J is TRBJ1-1 and V is TRBV13; D may be TRBD1 (5 bases). This CDR3 contains 14 residues. V lost 5 bases to trimming and J lost 5 bases, with 15 bases between them. Germline lookup yields CDR1 PRHDT and CDR2 FYEKMQ (reference sequence). The CDR3 is CASSLHGGGTEAFF. The CDR3 nucleotides are TGTGCCAGCAGCCTTCACGGTGGGGGAACTGAAGCTTTCTTT.

The chain employs TRBV11-2 and TRBJ2-3; D ambiguous. Germline V gives CDR1 SGHAT, CDR2 FQNNGV. The CDR3 spans 11 residues. V shed 2 bases and J shed 4 bases, with 1 base lying between them. Here the CDR3 DNA reads TGTGCCAGCAGCTTACCAGATACGCAGTATTTT. This sequence encodes CASSLPDTQYF.

The V and J genes are TRBV29-1 and TRBJ2-4, with D tentatively TRBD2 (5 bases). Germline V CDR1 and CDR2: SQVTM, ANQGSEA. Trimming took off 3 bases at V and 0 bases at J, with 12 bases between the two ends. This CDR3 is built from 15 residues. The CDR3 nucleotides are TGCAGCGTTGAGGAGGCCACCGGAGCCAAAAACATTCAGTACTTC. Protein: CSVEEATGAKNIQYF.

The V call is TRBV4-3, the J call TRBJ2-7; 9 nucleotides match TRBD1. Germline CDR1 reads LGHNA; CDR2 reads YSLEER. This CDR3 is 16 amino acids long. The V segment lost 0 bases and the J segment 5 bases; nucleotides outside the gene matches: 8. CDR3 coding DNA: TGCGCCAGCAGCCAAGAGGTCTCGGGACAGGGTGACGAGCAGTACTTC. This gives the protein CASSQEVSGQGDEQYF.

The V gene is TRBV6-5, the J gene TRBJ2-5, with 9 bases aligning to TRBD1. The CDR3 has 15 residues. J lost 2 bases, V lost 6 bases, and 7 bases had no gene match. Looked up from germline, CDR1 is MNHEY and CDR2 is SVGAGI. The CDR3, as DNA: TGTGCCAGCAGCCCGCGGACAGGGGCTCAAGAGACCCAGTACTTC. Protein sequence: CASSPRTGAQETQYF.

This clone was counted a single time. The chain recombines TRBV6-5 with TRBJ1-5, with unresolved D. Trimming removed 8 bases at V and 0 bases at J, with 8 bases between. This CDR3 contains 13 residues. Germline V gene data show CDR1 as MNHEY and CDR2 as SVGAGI. DNA of the CDR3: TGTGCCAGCCGGGGTTATAGCAATCAGCCCCAGCATTTT. Amino acids: CASRGYSNQPQHF.

This chain joins TRBV29-1 and TRBJ2-5; D uncertain. The CDR3 extends over 14 amino acids. CDR1 SQVTM and CDR2 ANQGSEA come from the germline V gene. Between the trimmed V and J ends, which lost 4 bases and 7 bases, there was a span of 19 bases. The chain's CDR3 is CSVVQGNQAGTQYF. As DNA, the CDR3 is TGCAGCGTTGTCCAAGGAAACCAAGCTGGGACCCAGTACTTC.

The chain links TRBV7-9 to TRBJ1-1; maybe TRBD1 (6 bases). V shed 5 bases and J shed 7 bases, with 17 bases lying between them. CDR3 length: 14 residues. The germline V gene encodes CDR1 SEHNR and CDR2 FQNEAQ (reference sequence). The CDR3 DNA reads TGTGCCAGCAGCCCCGGCGGGGGGGGCCTTGAAGCTTTCTTT. This encodes CASSPGGGGLEAFF.

The chain joins TRBV5-6 to TRBJ2-7, with D possibly being TRBD2 (5 bases). With 4 bases removed from V and 7 bases from J, the gap between germline ends came to 12 bases. Germline assignment: CDR1 SGHDT and CDR2 YYEEEE. CDR3 size: 12 residues. The CDR3 region has the DNA TGTGCCAGCAGCCCCGGACTGGGGGAGCAGTACTTC. Protein product: CASSPGLGEQYF.

The chain has TRBV30 and TRBJ2-3; 7 nucleotides line up with TRBD1. The germline V gene has CDR1 GTSNPN and CDR2 SVGIG (reference sequence). V lost 3 bases, J lost 0 bases, and 6 bases stayed unmatched. This CDR3 contains 15 residues. Here the CDR3 DNA reads TGTGCCTGGAGCCTCGGGACAGCTAGCACAGATACGCAGTATTTT. Amino acids: CAWSLGTASTDTQYF.

This chain connects TRBV13 to TRBJ2-7; D is possibly TRBD1 (5 bases). The V and J ends lost 3 bases and 2 bases respectively, with 11 bases between them. There are 14 residues in the CDR3. Germline CDR1 PRHDT, CDR2 FYEKMQ (reference sequence). The CDR3 DNA is TGTGCCAGCAGCTTGGACGGACAAACCTACGAGCAGTACTTC. Protein sequence: CASSLDGQTYEQYF.

As to this clone: Other DNA sequences from this sample encode an identical CDR3 as well. This chain joins TRBV29-1 and TRBJ1-2, with D perhaps matching TRBD1 (6 bases). Trimming removed 3 bases at V and 4 bases at J, with 9 bases between. The germline V gene has CDR1 SQVTM and CDR2 ANQGSEA. The CDR3 covers 12 residues. In DNA form, the CDR3 reads TGCAGCGTTGACGGGGGCCTCTATGGCTACACCTTC. The encoded protein is CSVDGGLYGYTF.

The chain links TRBV29-1 to TRBJ1-1; no firm D call. The V gene lost 1 base and the J gene lost 4 bases, with 16 bases spanning the gap. The CDR3 has 15 residues. From germline, CDR1 is SQVTM and CDR2 ANQGSEA. CDR3 region: CSVEVLGLWGTEAFF. The CDR3 nucleotides are TGCAGCGTTGAAGTGTTGGGGTTATGGGGCACTGAAGCTTTCTTT.

This clone was counted once. The CDR3 DNA is TGTGCTAGTGGTCCCGGACAGGGGGCCAGCGAGCAGTACTTC. Its protein product is CASGPGQGASEQYF. The V call is TRBV12-5, the J call TRBJ2-7, with TRBD1 matching over 11 bases. With V trimmed by 5 bases and J by 6 bases, 6 bases remained unmatched. Germline values: CDR1 LGHNT, CDR2 FRNRAP. CDR3 size: 14 residues.

This clone was counted a single time. The J gene is TRBJ1-6, the V gene TRBV27; 7 bases are shared with TRBD1. Per germline, CDR1 MNHEY and CDR2 SMNVEV (reference sequence). The CDR3 length is 13 residues. The trim removed 6 bases at V and 10 bases at J, leaving 6 bases unmatched. CDR3 DNA sequence: TGTGCCAGCAGAACTACAGGGGACTCACCCCTCCACTTT. Protein product: CASRTTGDSPLHF.

In its sample, this clone was seen a few times. This rearrangement joins TRBV9 to TRBJ2-1; weak D call: TRBD2 (6 bases). The CDR3 covers 16 residues. Germline lookup yields CDR1 SGDLS and CDR2 YYNGEE. V shed 2 bases and J shed 0 bases, with 12 bases lying between them. The CDR3 spells CASSVRLADSYNEQFF. The CDR3 nucleotides read TGTGCCAGCAGCGTGAGGTTAGCGGACTCCTACAATGAGCAGTTCTTC. Looking up the rest from reference TRBV9 and TRBJ2-1 gives the full variable domain: DSGVTQTPKHLITATGQRVTLRCSPRSGDLSVYWYQQSLDQGLQFLIQYYNGEERAKGNILERFSAQQFPDLHSELNLSSLELGDSALYFCASSVRLADSYNEQFFGPGTRLTVL.

The CDR3 reads CASSLVRDVDTEAFF. CDR3 nucleotides: TGTGCCAGCAGCTTGGTAAGGGACGTGGACACTGAAGCTTTCTTT. The chain employs TRBV5-6 and TRBJ1-1, with a weak D call TRBD1 (5 bases). Between the trimmed V and J ends, which lost 0 bases and 3 bases, there was a span of 12 bases. Germline V gene lookup returns CDR1 SGHDT and CDR2 YYEEEE. The CDR3 loop spans 15 amino acids. The variable domain in full, with the rest retrieved from reference TRBV5-6 and TRBJ1-1, is DAGVTQSPTHLIKTRGQQVTLRCSPKSGHDTVSWYQQALGQGPQFIFQYYEEEERQRGNFPDRFSGHQFPNYSSELNVNALLLGDSALYLCASSLVRDVDTEAFFGQGTRLTVV.

This clone was observed at least ten times. This chain joins TRBV7-3 and TRBJ2-2, with a weak D call TRBD1 (6 bases). Per the germline V gene, CDR1 is SGHTA and CDR2 is FQGTGA. The CDR3 is made up of 15 amino acids. The V gene lost 5 bases and the J gene lost 5 bases, with 15 bases spanning the gap. This CDR3 reads CASSLSGTQTGELFF. CDR3 bases: TGTGCCAGCAGCCTATCCGGGACACAGACCGGGGAGCTGTTTTTT. The variable domain in full, completed from reference TRBV7-3 and TRBJ2-2, reads GAGVSQTPSNKVTEKGKYVELRCDPISGHTALYWYRQSLGQGPEFLIYFQGTGAADDSGLPNDRFFAVRPEGSVSTLKIQRTERGDSAVYLCASSLSGTQTGELFFGEGSRLTVL.